This T cell receptor (beta chain) was captured by sequencing in a study of cytomegalovirus exposure and HLA in healthy donors. The study ran its PCR with 60 Vbeta and 13 Jbeta primers. Clones were sequenced by immunoSEQ multiplex PCR, and TCRdb holds only the in-frame ones, with some missing. This table has fewer than 250,000 clones, roughly 80% appearing once. The donors (healthy individuals) were bone marrow donors. Worth noting for this clone: Its antigen is unidentified.

Regarding the study as a whole: Further analysis was carried out later, and it showed several of the most significant clusters appearing linked to common viral pathogens. Roughly uniform sequencing depth across donors was assumed, possibly incorrectly. The investigators catalogued some 160 TCR beta chains as cytomegalovirus-associated.

CDR3 length equals 15 residues. Per germline, CDR1 MNHEY and CDR2 SVGAGI. Trimming took off 6 bases at V and 4 bases at J, with 16 bases between the two ends. The clonotype was recovered from a woman in her 30s in good health and CMV-seropositive. The chain has TRBV6-5 and TRBJ2-1, with a weak D call TRBD2 (5 bases). The sequencing input was PBMCs. CDR3: CASRPSREDYNEQFF. Here the CDR3 DNA reads TGTGCCAGCAGGCCTTCCCGGGAAGATTACAATGAGCAGTTCTTC.